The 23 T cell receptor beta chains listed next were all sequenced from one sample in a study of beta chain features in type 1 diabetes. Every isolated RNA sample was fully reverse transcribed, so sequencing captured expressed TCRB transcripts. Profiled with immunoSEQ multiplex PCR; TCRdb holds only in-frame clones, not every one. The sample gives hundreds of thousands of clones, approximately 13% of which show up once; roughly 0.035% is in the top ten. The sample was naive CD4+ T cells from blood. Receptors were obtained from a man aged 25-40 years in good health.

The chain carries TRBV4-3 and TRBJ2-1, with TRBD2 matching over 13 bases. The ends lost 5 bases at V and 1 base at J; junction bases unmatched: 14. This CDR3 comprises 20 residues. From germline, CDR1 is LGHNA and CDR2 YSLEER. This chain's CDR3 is CASSKSPGLAGAKSYNEQFF. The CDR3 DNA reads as TGCGCCAGCAGCAAATCTCCAGGACTAGCGGGGGCGAAGTCCTACAATGAGCAGTTCTTC.

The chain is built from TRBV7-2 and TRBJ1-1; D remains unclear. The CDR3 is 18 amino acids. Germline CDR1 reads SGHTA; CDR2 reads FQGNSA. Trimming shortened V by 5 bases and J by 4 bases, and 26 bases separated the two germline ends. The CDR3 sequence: CASSDTSSPTRLTTEAFF. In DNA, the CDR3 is TGTGCCAGCAGCGACACGTCCAGCCCAACCCGCCTGACCACTGAAGCTTTCTTT.

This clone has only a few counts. The CDR3 region is CASSLPSGRRTDTQYF. The CDR3 bases are TGTGCCAGCAGCTTACCTAGCGGGAGAAGAACAGATACGCAGTATTTT. This chain connects TRBV11-2 to TRBJ2-3; 10 bases align to TRBD2. The germline V gene has CDR1 SGHAT and CDR2 FQNNGV. The CDR3 loop spans 16 amino acids. J gave up 3 bases and V 2 bases, and 5 bases lay outside the gene matches.

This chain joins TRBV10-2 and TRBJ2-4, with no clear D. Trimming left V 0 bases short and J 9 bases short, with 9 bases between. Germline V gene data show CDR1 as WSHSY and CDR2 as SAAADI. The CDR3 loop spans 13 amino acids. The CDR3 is CASSESILTIQYF. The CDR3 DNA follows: TGCGCCAGCAGTGAGTCCATCCTGACCATTCAGTACTTC.

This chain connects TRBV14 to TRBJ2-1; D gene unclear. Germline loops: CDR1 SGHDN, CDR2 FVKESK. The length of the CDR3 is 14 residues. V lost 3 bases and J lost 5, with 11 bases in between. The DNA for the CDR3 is TGTGCCAGCAGCCAGGACGTGGGAAACAATGAGCAGTTCTTC. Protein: CASSQDVGNNEQFF.

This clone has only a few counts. The CDR3 DNA is TGTGCCAGCAGCTTAAAAGAAAACACTGAAGCTTTCTTT. The encoded protein is CASSLKENTEAFF. V is TRBV7-6 and J is TRBJ1-1; D uncertain. CDR3 size: 13 residues. The V gene lost 2 bases and the J gene lost 2 bases, with 6 bases spanning the gap. CDR1 and CDR2 (germline): SGHVS, FNYEAQ.

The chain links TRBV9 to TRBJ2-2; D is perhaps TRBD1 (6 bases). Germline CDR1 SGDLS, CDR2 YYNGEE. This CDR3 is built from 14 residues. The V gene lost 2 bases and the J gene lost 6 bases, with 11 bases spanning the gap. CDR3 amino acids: CASSVTGGPGELFF. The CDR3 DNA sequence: TGTGCCAGCAGCGTGACTGGGGGCCCCGGGGAGCTGTTTTTT.

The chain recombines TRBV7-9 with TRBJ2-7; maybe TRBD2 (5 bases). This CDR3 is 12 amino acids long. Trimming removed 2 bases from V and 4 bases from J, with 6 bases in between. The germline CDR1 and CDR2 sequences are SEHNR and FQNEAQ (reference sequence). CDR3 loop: CASSLRGYEQYF. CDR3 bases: TGTGCCAGCAGCTTAAGAGGGTACGAGCAGTACTTC. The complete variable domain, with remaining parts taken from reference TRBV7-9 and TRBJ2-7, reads DTGVSQNPRHKITKRGQNVTFRCDPISEHNRLYWYRQTLGQGPEFLTYFQNEAQLEKSRLLSDRFSAERPKGSFSTLEIQRTEQGDSAMYLCASSLRGYEQYFGPGTRLTVT.

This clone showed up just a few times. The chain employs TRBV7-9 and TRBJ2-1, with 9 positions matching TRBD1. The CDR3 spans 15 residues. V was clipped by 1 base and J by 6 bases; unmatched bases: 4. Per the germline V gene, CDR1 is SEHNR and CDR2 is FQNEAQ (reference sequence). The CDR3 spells CASSLGDRDSNEQFF. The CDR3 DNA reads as TGTGCCAGCAGCTTAGGGGACAGGGATAGCAATGAGCAGTTCTTC.

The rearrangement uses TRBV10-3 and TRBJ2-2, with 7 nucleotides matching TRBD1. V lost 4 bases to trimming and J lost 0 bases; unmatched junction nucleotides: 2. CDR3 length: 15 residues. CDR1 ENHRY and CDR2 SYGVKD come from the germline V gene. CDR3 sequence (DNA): TGTGCCATCAGTGGGGACAGCGCGAACACCGGGGAGCTGTTTTTT. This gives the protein CAISGDSANTGELFF.

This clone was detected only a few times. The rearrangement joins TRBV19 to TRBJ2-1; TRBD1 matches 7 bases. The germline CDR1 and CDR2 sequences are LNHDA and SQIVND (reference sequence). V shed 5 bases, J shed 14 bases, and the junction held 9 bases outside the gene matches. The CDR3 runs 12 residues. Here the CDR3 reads CASSLNRGYEFF. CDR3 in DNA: TGTGCCAGTAGTCTCAACAGGGGATATGAGTTCTTC.

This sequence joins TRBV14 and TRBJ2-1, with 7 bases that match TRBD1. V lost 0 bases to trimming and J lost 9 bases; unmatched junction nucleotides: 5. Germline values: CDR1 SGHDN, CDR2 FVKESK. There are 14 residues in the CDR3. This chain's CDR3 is CASSQDWGQPEQFF. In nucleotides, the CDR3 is TGTGCCAGCAGCCAAGATTGGGGACAGCCTGAGCAGTTCTTC.

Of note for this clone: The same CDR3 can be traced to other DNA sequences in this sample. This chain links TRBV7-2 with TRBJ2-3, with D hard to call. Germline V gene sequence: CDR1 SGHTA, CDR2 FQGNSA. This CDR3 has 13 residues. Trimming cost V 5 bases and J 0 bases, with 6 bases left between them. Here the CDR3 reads CASSPPSTDTQYF. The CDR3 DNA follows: TGTGCCAGCAGCCCGCCGAGCACAGATACGCAGTATTTT.

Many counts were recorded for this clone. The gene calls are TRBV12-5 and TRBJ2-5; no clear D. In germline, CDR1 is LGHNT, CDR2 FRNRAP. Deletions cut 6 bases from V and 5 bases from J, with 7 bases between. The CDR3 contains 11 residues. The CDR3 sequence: CASGYRETQYF. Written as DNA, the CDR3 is TGTGCTAGTGGCTACCGCGAGACCCAGTACTTC.

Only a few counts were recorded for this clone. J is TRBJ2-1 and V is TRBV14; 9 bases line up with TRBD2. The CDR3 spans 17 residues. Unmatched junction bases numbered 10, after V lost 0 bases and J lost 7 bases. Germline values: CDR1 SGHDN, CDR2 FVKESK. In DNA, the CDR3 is TGTGCCAGCAGCCAAGATCTCTTCGCGGGAGGGGGGAATGAGCAGTTCTTC. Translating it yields CASSQDLFAGGGNEQFF.

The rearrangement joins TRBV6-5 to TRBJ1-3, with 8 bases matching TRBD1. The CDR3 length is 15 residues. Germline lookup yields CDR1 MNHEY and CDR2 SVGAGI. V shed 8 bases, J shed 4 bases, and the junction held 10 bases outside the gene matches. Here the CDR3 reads CASGVSGGAGNTIYF. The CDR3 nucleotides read TGTGCCAGCGGGGTGTCAGGGGGCGCGGGAAACACCATATATTTT.

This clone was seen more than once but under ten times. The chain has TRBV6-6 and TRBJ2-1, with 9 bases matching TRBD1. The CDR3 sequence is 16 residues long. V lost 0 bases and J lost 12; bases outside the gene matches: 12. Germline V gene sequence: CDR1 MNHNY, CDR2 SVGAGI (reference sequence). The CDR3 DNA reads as TGTGCCAGCAGTTACTCTACTCGGGACAGGGTTTTGGGGCAGTTCTTC. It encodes CASSYSTRDRVLGQFF.

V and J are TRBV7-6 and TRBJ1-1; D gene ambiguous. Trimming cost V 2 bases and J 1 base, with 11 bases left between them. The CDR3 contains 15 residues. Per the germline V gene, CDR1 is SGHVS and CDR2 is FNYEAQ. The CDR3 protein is CASSLLPGTNTEAFF. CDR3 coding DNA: TGTGCCAGCAGCTTATTGCCAGGAACGAACACTGAAGCTTTCTTT.

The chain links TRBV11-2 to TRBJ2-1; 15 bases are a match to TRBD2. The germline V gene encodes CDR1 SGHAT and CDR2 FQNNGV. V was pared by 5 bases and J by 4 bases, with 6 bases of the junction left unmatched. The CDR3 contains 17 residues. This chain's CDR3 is CASSPGTSGGTYNEQFF. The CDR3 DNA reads TGTGCCAGCAGCCCTGGGACTAGCGGGGGGACTTACAATGAGCAGTTCTTC.

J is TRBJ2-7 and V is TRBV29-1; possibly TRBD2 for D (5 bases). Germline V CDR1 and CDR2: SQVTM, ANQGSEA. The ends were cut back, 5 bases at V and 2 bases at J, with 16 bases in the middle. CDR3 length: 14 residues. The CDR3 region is CSVPRERHPYEQYV. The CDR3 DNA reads TGCAGCGTTCCCCGTGAGCGGCATCCCTACGAGCAGTACGTC.

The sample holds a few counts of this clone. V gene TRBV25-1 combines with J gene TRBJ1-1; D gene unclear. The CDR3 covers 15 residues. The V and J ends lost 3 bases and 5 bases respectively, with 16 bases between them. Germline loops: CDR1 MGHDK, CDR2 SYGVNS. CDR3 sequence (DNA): TGTGCCAGCAGTGATCTAGACACGGGTGGGACTGAAGCTTTCTTT. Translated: CASSDLDTGGTEAFF. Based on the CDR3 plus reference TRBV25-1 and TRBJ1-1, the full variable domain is EADIYQTPRYLVIGTGKKITLECSQTMGHDKMYWYQQDPGMELHLIHYSYGVNSTEKGDLSSESTVSRIRTEHFPLTLESARPSHTSQYLCASSDLDTGGTEAFFGQGTRLTVV.

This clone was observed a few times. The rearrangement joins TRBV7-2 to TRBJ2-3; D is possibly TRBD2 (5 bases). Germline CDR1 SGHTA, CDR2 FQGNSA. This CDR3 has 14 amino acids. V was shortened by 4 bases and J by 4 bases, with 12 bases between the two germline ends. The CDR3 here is CASSSVGVADTQYF. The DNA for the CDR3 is TGTGCCAGCAGCTCCGTGGGAGTAGCAGATACGCAGTATTTT.

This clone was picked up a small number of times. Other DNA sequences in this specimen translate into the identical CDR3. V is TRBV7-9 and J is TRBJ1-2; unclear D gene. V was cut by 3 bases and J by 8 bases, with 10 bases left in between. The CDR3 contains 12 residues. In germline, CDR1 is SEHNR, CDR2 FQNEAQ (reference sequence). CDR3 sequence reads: CASSLSGGGYTF. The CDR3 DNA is TGTGCCAGCAGCTTGTCTGGAGGCGGCTACACCTTC.